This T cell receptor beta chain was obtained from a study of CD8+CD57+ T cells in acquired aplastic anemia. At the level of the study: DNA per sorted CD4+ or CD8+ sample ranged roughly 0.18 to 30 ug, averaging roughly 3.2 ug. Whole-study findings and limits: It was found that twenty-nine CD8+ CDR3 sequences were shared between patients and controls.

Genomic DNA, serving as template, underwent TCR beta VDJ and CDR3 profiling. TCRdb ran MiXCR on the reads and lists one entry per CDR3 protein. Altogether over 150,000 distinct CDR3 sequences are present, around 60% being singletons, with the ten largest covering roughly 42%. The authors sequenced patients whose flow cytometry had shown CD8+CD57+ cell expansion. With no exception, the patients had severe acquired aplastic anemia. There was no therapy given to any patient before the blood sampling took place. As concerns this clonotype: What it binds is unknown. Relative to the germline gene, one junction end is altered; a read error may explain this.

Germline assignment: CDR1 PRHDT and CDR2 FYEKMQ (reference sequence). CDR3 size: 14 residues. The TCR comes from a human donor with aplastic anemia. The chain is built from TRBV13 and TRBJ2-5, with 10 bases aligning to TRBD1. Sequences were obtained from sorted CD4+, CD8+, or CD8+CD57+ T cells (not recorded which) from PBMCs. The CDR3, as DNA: TGTGCCAGCAGCTTCCACGGGACAGGGGAGAGCCAGTACTTC. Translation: CASSFHGTGESQYF.